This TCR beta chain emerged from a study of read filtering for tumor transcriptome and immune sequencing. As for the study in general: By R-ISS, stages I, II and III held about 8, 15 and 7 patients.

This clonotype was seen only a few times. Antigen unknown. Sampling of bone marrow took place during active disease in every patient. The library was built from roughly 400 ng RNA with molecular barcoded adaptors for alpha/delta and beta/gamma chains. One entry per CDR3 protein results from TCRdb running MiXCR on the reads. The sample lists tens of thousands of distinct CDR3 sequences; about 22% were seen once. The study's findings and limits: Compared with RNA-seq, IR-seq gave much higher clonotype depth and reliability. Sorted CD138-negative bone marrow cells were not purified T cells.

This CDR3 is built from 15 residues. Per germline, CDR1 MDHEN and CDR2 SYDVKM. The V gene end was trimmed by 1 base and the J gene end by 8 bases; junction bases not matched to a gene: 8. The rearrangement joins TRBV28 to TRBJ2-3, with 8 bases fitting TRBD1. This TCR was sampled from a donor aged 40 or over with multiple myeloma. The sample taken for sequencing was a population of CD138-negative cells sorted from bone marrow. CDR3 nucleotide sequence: TGTGCCAGCAGTTTATTTGCACAGGGGGTCGTTACGCAGTATTTT. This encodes CASSLFAQGVVTQYF. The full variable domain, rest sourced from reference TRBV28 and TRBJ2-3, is DVKVTQSSRYLVKRTGEKVFLECVQDMDHENMFWYRQDPGLGLRLIYFSYDVKMKEKGDIPEGYSVSREKKERFSLILESASTNQTSMYLCASSLFAQGVVTQYFGPGTRLTVL.